The clone carrying this TCR beta chain was seen only a few times. The entry originates in a study of T cells in localized non-small cell lung cancer. Trimming cost V 6 bases and J 11 bases; bases outside gene matches: 5. Germline-derived CDR1 and CDR2 are LNHDA and SQIVND (reference sequence). This CDR3 has 11 amino acids. The protocol was immunoSEQ multiplex PCR, while the TCRdb copy is restricted to in-frame clones and leaves out a portion. The data show tens of thousands of clones, just under 85% seen once. The sample consisted of peripheral blood, taken before any cancer treatment. V gene TRBV19 combines with J gene TRBJ1-1, with TRBD1 matching 8 bases. This TCR was recovered from a female donor over 55 with stage I lung adenocarcinoma. CDR3 in DNA: TGTGCCAGTAGGACAGGGGAGGGGGCTTTCTTT. It translates to CASRTGEGAFF.